Listed here is a single TCR beta chain. These data are taken from a study of T cell changes during pregnancy in multiple sclerosis. Sequencing used immunoSEQ multiplex PCR; TCRdb keeps in-frame clones, though not all of them. The table includes 50,000 or so clones, about 92% detected once. There are 16 residues in the CDR3. Germline-derived CDR1 and CDR2 are MGHDK and SYGVNS. The V and J ends lost 4 bases and 4 bases, in that order; junction bases with no gene match: 12. The specimen comprised CD4+ T cells from peripheral blood mononuclear cells, sampled in the third trimester of pregnancy. J is TRBJ1-2 and V is TRBV25-1; TRBD1 matches 7 bases. This TCR derives from a female donor with multiple sclerosis, enrolled in a pregnancy study. CDR3 DNA: TGTGCCAGCAGTGCGTTAACCGGGACAGCAACCTATGGCTACACCTTC. Translated: CASSALTGTATYGYTF.